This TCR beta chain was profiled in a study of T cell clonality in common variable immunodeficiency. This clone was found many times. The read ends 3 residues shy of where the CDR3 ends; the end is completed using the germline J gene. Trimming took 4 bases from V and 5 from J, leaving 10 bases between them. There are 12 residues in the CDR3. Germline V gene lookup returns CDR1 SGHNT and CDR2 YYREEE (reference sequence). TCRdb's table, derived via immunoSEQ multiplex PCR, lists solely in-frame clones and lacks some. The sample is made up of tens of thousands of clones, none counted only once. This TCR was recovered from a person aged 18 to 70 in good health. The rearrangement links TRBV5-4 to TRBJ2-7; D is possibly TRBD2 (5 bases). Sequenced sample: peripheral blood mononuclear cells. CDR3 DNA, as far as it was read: TGTGCCAGCAGCCGTGAGGGCCACGAG. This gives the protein CASSREGHE. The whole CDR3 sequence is CASSREGHEQYF.